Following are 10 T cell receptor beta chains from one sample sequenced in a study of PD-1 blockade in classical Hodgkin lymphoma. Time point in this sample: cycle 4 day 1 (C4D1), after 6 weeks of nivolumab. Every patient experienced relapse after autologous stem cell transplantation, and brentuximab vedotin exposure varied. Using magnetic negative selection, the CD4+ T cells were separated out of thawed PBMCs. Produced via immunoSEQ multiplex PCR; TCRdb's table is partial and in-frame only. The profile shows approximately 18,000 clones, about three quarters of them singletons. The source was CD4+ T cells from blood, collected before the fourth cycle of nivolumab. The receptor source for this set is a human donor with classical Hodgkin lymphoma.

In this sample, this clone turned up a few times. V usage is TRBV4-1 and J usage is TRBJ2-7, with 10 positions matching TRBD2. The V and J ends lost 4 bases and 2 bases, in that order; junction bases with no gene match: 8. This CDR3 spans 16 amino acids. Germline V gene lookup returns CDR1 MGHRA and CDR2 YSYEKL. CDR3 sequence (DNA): TGCGCCAGCAGCCCATGGGGGACTAGCGCGACCTACGAGCAGTACTTC. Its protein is CASSPWGTSATYEQYF.

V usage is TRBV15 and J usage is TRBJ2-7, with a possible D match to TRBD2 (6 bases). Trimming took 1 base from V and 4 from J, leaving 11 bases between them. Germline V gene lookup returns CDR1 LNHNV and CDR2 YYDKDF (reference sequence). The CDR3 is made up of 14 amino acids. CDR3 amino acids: CATSRGAGTYEQYF. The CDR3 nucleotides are TGTGCCACCAGCAGAGGGGCGGGGACTTACGAGCAGTACTTC.

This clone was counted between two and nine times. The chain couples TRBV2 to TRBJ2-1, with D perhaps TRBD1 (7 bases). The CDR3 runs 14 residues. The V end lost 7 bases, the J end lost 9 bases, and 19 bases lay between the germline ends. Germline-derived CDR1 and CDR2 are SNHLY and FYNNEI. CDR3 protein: CASTAGQMVGEQFF. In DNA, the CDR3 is TGTGCCAGCACCGCGGGACAGATGGTCGGTGAGCAGTTCTTC.

CDR3 amino acids: CAISESPGSYGYTF. Here the CDR3 DNA reads TGTGCCATCAGTGAGTCCCCCGGATCCTATGGCTACACCTTC. The chain links TRBV10-3 to TRBJ1-2; D call uncertain. The V and J ends lost 0 bases and 4 bases respectively, with 9 bases between them. Germline V lookup: CDR1 ENHRY, CDR2 SYGVKD. The CDR3 length is 14 residues.

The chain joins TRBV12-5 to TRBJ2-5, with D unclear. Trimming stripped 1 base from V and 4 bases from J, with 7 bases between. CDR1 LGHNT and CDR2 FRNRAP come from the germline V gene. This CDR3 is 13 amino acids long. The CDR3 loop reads CASGLGQGETQYF. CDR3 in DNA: TGTGCTAGTGGTTTGGGACAAGGAGAGACCCAGTACTTC.

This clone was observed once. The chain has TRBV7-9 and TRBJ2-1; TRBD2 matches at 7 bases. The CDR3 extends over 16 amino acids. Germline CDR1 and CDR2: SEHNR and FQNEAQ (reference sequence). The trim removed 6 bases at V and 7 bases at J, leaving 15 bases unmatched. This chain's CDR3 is CASSRAGPWDFNEQFF. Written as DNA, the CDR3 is TGTGCCAGCAGTAGAGCGGGGCCGTGGGATTTTAATGAGCAGTTCTTC.

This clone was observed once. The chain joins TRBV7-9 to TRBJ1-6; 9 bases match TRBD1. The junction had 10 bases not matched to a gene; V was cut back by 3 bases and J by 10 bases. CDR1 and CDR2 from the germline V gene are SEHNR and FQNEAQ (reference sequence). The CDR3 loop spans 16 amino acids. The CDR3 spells CASSLETGGNGSPLHF. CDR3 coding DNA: TGTGCCAGCAGCTTGGAGACAGGGGGTAACGGATCACCCCTCCACTTT.

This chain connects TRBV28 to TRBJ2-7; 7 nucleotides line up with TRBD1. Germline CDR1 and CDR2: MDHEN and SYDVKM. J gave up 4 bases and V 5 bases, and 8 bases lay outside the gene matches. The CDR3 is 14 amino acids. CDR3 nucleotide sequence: TGTGCCAGCAGTCCCGGGACAGATCATTACGAGCAGTACTTC. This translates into CASSPGTDHYEQYF.

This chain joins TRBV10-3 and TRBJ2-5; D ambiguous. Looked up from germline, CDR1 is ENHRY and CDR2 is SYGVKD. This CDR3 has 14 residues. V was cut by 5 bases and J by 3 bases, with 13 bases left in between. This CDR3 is CAISRSGGEETQYF. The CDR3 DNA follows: TGTGCCATCAGTAGGTCGGGTGGGGAAGAGACCCAGTACTTC.

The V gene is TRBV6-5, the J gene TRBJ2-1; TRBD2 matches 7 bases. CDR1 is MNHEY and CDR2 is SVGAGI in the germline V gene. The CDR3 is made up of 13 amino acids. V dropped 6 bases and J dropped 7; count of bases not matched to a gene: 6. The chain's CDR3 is CASSGLVENEQFF. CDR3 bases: TGTGCCAGCAGCGGACTAGTGGAGAATGAGCAGTTCTTC.